This is a list of T cell receptor beta chains from one sample in a study of OX40 agonist ivuxolimab in advanced cancers. The table came from immunoSEQ multiplex PCR; TCRdb's copy has only in-frame clones and leaves some out. The data hold 68,000 or so clones, with 70% to 85% observed a single time. The sample in question was CD4+ or CD8+ T cells sorted from blood, obtained in a trial of the OX40 agonist ivuxolimab. These receptors all come from an adult with an advanced solid tumor such as melanoma, head and neck, liver or kidney cancer. CDR3s include the opening cysteine and the closing phenylalanine or tryptophan. The D gene is left open where the match is weak. The size entry is marked missing in some rows and otherwise reads once, few, many or a size class.

V	J	size	D	CDR3	DNA
TRBV7-2	TRBJ2-1	NA	NA	CASSLDGVSEQFF	TGTGCCAGCAGCTTAGACGGGGTTTCTGAGCAGTTCTTC
TRBV5-8	TRBJ1-2	NA	TRBD1	CASSPWDRPFYYTF	TGTGCCAGCAGCCCCTGGGACAGGCCTTTTTATTACACCTTC
TRBV7-9	TRBJ2-7	NA	NA	CASSSSGALRDEQYF	TGTGCCAGCAGCTCCTCTGGGGCTCTCAGGGACGAGCAGTACTTC
TRBV5-6	TRBJ1-4	NA	NA	CASSPNPGLGEKLFF	TGTGCCAGCAGCCCGAACCCGGGACTTGGTGAAAAACTGTTTTTT
TRBV28	TRBJ2-5	NA	NA	CASSLSGSGETQYF	TGTGCCAGCAGTTTGTCGGGATCGGGTGAGACCCAGTACTTC
TRBV5-1	TRBJ1-1	NA	NA	CATASEGMNTEAFF	TGCGCCACCGCCTCAGAGGGCATGAACACTGAAGCTTTCTTT
TRBV30	TRBJ2-1	NA	TRBD1	CAWSSGTGGYNEQFF	TGTGCCTGGAGTTCCGGGACAGGGGGCTACAATGAGCAGTTCTTC
TRBV7-6	TRBJ2-5	NA	NA	CASSLNLGETQYF	TGTGCCAGCAGCTTAAACCTGGGCGAGACCCAGTACTTC
TRBV4-1	TRBJ2-1	NA	NA	CASSQDGRVRFF	TGCGCCAGCAGCCAAGACGGCCGCGTACGGTTCTTC
TRBV9	TRBJ2-1	NA	TRBD2	CASSVGQREINEQFF	TGTGCCAGCAGCGTAGGCCAGCGGGAGATTAATGAGCAGTTCTTC
TRBV7-9	TRBJ2-5	NA	TRBD2	CASSGAPGREEEETQYF	TGTGCCAGCAGCGGTGCCCCCGGGAGGGAAGAGGAAGAGACCCAGTACTTC
TRBV2	TRBJ2-1	NA	NA	CASSDVRGALSGNEQFF	TGTGCCAGCAGTGATGTCCGGGGGGCTTTATCAGGGAATGAGCAGTTCTTC
TRBV30	TRBJ1-6	NA	NA	CASRQSSYNSPLHF	TGTGCCTCCAGACAGAGCTCCTATAATTCACCCCTCCACTTT
TRBV6-1	TRBJ2-1	NA	TRBD2	CASSELAGGRDEQFF	TGTGCCAGCAGTGAACTTGCGGGAGGGCGGGATGAGCAGTTCTTC
TRBV2	TRBJ1-1	few	TRBD1	CASRRQGWGTEAFF	TGTGCCAGCAGACGACAGGGCTGGGGCACTGAAGCTTTCTTT
TRBV5-6	TRBJ2-3	NA	NA	CASSLPTRGRDTDTQYF	TGTGCCAGCAGCTTGCCGACTCGCGGGCGTGACACAGATACGCAGTATTTT
TRBV2	TRBJ1-6	NA	NA	CASRTPLNSPLHF	TGTGCCAGCAGGACCCCCCTTAATTCACCCCTCCACTTT
TRBV7-9	TRBJ2-3	NA	NA	CASSLVSAGGTQYF	TGTGCCAGCAGCTTAGTGAGCGCCGGAGGTACGCAGTATTTT
TRBV18	TRBJ2-2	many	NA	CASSLQGQNTGELFF	TGTGCCAGCTCACTACAGGGACAGAACACCGGGGAGCTGTTTTTT